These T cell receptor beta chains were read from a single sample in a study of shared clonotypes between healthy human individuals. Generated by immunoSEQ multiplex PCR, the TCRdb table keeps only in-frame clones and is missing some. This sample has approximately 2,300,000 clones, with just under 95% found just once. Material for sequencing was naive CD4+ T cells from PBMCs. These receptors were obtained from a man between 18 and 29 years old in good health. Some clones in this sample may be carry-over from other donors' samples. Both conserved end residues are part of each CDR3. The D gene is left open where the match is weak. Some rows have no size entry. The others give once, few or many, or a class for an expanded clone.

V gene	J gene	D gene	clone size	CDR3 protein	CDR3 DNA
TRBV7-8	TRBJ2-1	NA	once	CASSLEFRGSYNEQFF	TGTGCCAGCAGCTTAGAGTTCCGGGGCTCCTACAATGAGCAGTTCTTC
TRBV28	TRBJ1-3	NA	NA	CASSSGQYSGNTIYF	TGTGCCAGCAGTTCTGGACAGTATTCTGGAAACACCATATATTTT
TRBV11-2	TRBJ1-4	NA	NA	CASSPGEGSNEKLFF	TGTGCCAGCAGCCCCGGGGAGGGCTCTAATGAAAAACTGTTTTTT
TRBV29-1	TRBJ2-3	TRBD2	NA	CSVHLAGGTDTQYF	TGCAGCGTGCATCTAGCGGGGGGCACAGATACGCAGTATTTT
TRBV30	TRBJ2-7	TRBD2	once	CAWSWGLAGGPGSEQYF	TGTGCCTGGAGCTGGGGACTAGCGGGAGGGCCTGGTTCCGAGCAGTACTTC
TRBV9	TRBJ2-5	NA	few	CASSVGSETQYF	TGTGCCAGCAGCGTAGGTTCGGAGACCCAGTACTTC
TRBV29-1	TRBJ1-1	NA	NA	CSVCTQVDTEAFF	TGCAGCGTTTGTACTCAAGTGGACACTGAAGCTTTCTTT
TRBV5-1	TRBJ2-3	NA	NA	CASSPTPGQDTQYF	TGCGCCAGCAGCCCTACACCCGGACAAGATACGCAGTATTTT
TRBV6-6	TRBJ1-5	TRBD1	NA	CASSPRTGWQPQHF	TGTGCCAGCAGTCCCCGGACAGGGTGGCAGCCCCAGCATTTT
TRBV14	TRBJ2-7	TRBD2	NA	CASSQDYAGGPPYEQYF	TGTGCCAGCAGCCAAGATTACGCGGGAGGGCCTCCTTACGAGCAGTACTTC
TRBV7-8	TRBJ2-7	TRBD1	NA	CASTKRNAGGYDEQYF	TGTGCCAGCACCAAAAGAAACGCAGGGGGCTACGACGAGCAGTACTTC
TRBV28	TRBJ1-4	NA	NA	CASTSAPGLPGEKLFF	TGTGCCAGCACTTCTGCGCCGGGACTCCCCGGCGAAAAACTGTTTTTT
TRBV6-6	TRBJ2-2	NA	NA	CASSYSIGSPTGELFF	TGTGCCAGCAGTTACTCGATCGGGAGTCCCACCGGGGAGCTGTTTTTT
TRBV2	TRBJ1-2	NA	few	CASSDTGPLTF	TGTGCCAGCAGTGACACAGGGCCCCTGACCTTC
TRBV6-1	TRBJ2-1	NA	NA	CASSDSPRAYNEQFF	TGTGCCAGCAGCGATTCCCCCCGGGCCTACAATGAGCAGTTCTTC
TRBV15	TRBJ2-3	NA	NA	CATSQRAGRTDTQYF	TGTGCCACCAGCCAACGGGCGGGTCGCACAGATACGCAGTATTTT
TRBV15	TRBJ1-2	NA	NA	CATSRARLDGYTF	TGTGCCACCAGCAGAGCCAGGCTTGACGGCTACACCTTC
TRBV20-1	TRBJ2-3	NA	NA	CSAGNTDTQYF	TGCAGTGCCGGGAACACAGATACGCAGTATTTT
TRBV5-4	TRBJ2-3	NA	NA	CASSLASEGDTQYF	TGTGCCAGCAGCTTGGCTAGCGAGGGAGATACGCAGTATTTT
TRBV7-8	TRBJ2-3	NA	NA	CASSLGRDGQYF	TGTGCCAGCAGCTTAGGACGGGACGGGCAGTATTTT
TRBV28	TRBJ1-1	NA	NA	CASSLMPSLNTEAFF	TGTGCCAGCAGTTTAATGCCCAGTTTGAACACTGAAGCTTTCTTT
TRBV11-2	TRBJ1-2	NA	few	CASSLVRQNGYTF	TGTGCCAGCAGCTTAGTGAGGCAGAATGGCTACACCTTC
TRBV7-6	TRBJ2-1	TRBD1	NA	CASSLPGTGYNEQFF	TGTGCCAGCAGCTTACCCGGGACAGGGTATAATGAGCAGTTCTTC
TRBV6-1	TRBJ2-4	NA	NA	CASRGAGVNIQYF	TGTGCCAGCAGGGGGGCAGGGGTGAACATTCAGTACTTC
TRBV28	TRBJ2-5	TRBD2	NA	CASSWGTSGRARETQYF	TGTGCCAGCAGTTGGGGGACTAGCGGGAGGGCACGGGAGACCCAGTACTTC
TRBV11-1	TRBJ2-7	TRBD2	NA	CASSPGRQAGFYEQYF	TGTGCCAGCAGCCCAGGGCGGCAAGCGGGATTCTACGAGCAGTACTTC
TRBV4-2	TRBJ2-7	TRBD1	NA	CASSQDLPDRPLYEQYF	TGTGCCAGCAGCCAAGATCTGCCGGACAGGCCTCTCTACGAGCAGTACTTC
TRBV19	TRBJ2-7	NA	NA	CASSIRTSYEQYF	TGTGCCAGTAGTATCCGGACCTCCTACGAGCAGTACTTC
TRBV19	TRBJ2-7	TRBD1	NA	CASSKGQTYEQYF	TGTGCCAGTAGTAAGGGACAGACCTACGAGCAGTACTTC
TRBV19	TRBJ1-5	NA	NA	CASSVDSNQPQHF	TGTGCCAGTAGCGTCGATAGCAATCAGCCCCAGCATTTT
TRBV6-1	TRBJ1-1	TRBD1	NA	CASTLDRAHTEAFF	TGTGCCAGCACTTTAGACAGGGCCCACACTGAAGCTTTCTTT
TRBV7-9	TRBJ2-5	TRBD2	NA	CASSSGTSGAPSETQYF	TGTGCCAGCAGCTCGGGAACTAGCGGAGCCCCGTCGGAGACCCAGTACTTC
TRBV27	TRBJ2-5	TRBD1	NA	CASSLYVTGVRETQYF	TGTGCCAGCAGTTTATACGTCACAGGGGTGAGGGAGACCCAGTACTTC
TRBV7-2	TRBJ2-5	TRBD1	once	CASSLGGLPGQGWETQYF	TGTGCCAGCAGCTTGGGGGGACTACCGGGACAGGGTTGGGAGACCCAGTACTTC
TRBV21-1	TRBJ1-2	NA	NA	CASSEGQGYGYTF	TGTGCCAGCAGCGAGGGACAGGGATATGGCTACACCTTC
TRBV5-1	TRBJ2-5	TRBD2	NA	CASSLSGGRAETQYF	TGCGCCAGCAGCTTATCCGGCGGGAGGGCAGAGACCCAGTACTTC
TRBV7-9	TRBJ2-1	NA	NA	CASSLANPGDEQFF	TGTGCCAGCAGCTTAGCCAACCCGGGGGATGAGCAGTTCTTC
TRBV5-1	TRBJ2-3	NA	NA	CASSLKDSTDTQYF	TGCGCCAGCAGCTTAAAAGACAGCACAGATACGCAGTATTTT
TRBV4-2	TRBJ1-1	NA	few	CASSPQLPTAVTEAFF	TGTGCCAGCAGCCCCCAACTTCCGACGGCTGTCACTGAAGCTTTCTTT
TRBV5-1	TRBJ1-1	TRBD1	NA	CASSLWAGGANTEAFF	TGCGCCAGCAGCTTGTGGGCAGGGGGCGCGAACACTGAAGCTTTCTTT
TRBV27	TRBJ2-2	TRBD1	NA	CASSLYRGAGELFF	TGTGCCAGCAGTTTATACAGGGGAGCCGGGGAGCTGTTTTTT
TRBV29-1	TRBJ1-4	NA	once	CSVAPVLLGEKLFF	TGCAGCGTTGCCCCTGTCCTTTTGGGTGAAAAACTGTTTTTT